The rows below give T cell receptor beta chains drawn from one sample of a study of radiotherapy plus CTLA-4 blockade in lung cancer. The repertoire was sequenced with immunoSEQ multiplex PCR; TCRdb's copy has only in-frame clones and lacks some. Among about 98,000 clones listed, more than 75% were seen once. The sequencing used peripheral blood, collected from a patient treated with radiotherapy plus ipilimumab. The receptors shown here come from a human donor with non-small cell lung cancer who had a partial response to radiotherapy plus ipilimumab. Both conserved end residues are part of each CDR3. A D gene is named only where the DNA matches it firmly. The listing skips clone size in some rows; elsewhere it reads once, few, many or a size class.

V gene,D gene,clone size,J gene,CDR3 protein,CDR3 DNA
TRBV10-1,.,.,TRBJ2-7,CASSESRRGPYEQYF,TGCGCCAGCAGTGAGTCTCGCAGGGGTCCCTACGAGCAGTACTTC
TRBV15,TRBD2,.,TRBJ2-2,CATSSGGDFTGELFF,TGTGCCACCAGCAGCGGGGGGGACTTCACCGGGGAGCTGTTTTTT
TRBV14,TRBD2,.,TRBJ2-3,CASTVTSGRVEDTQYF,TGTGCCAGCACCGTGACTAGCGGGAGGGTGGAAGATACGCAGTATTTT
TRBV18,TRBD1,.,TRBJ2-1,CASSTTGGHNEQFF,TGTGCCAGCTCAACTACAGGGGGCCACAATGAGCAGTTCTTC
TRBV7-9,.,.,TRBJ2-5,CASSPRALRETQYF,TGTGCCAGCAGCCCTCGAGCCCTTAGAGAGACCCAGTACTTC
TRBV6-5,.,.,TRBJ1-5,CASSSRGGQPQHF,TGTGCCAGCAGTTCAAGGGGCGGCCAGCCCCAGCATTTT
TRBV5-1,TRBD2,.,TRBJ2-1,CASSLGLAGRYNEQFF,TGCGCCAGCAGCTTAGGACTAGCGGGGCGTTACAATGAGCAGTTCTTC
TRBV7-2,TRBD1,.,TRBJ1-3,CASSKQGGNTIYF,TGTGCCAGCAGCAAACAGGGGGGAAACACCATATATTTT
TRBV4-2,TRBD2,.,TRBJ2-1,CASSQDYSGGLNEQFF,TGTGCCAGCAGCCAAGATTACAGCGGGGGCCTGAATGAGCAGTTCTTC
TRBV7-2,TRBD1,.,TRBJ2-2,CASSAWTGGTGELFF,TGTGCCAGCAGCGCCTGGACAGGGGGCACCGGGGAGCTGTTTTTT
TRBV28,.,.,TRBJ2-1,CASSFGRIRPTGEQFF,TGTGCCAGCAGTTTCGGCCGGATTCGACCTACGGGAGAGCAGTTCTTC
TRBV28,.,.,TRBJ2-1,CASILDRSYNEQFF,TGTGCCAGCATTCTTGACAGGTCCTACAATGAGCAGTTCTTC
TRBV28,.,.,TRBJ2-7,CASSLRSHYEQYF,TGTGCCAGCAGTTTGCGGTCCCACTACGAGCAGTACTTC
TRBV19,TRBD1,.,TRBJ1-2,CASSRDRVKGYTF,TGTGCCAGTAGTCGGGACAGGGTGAAAGGCTACACCTTC
TRBV5-5,TRBD1,few,TRBJ2-7,CASSLTGTLPEQYF,TGTGCCAGCAGCCTGACAGGGACGCTTCCCGAGCAGTACTTC
TRBV5-1,.,.,TRBJ2-7,CASSLYGGAYEQYF,TGCGCCAGCAGCTTGTATGGCGGGGCCTACGAGCAGTACTTC
TRBV7-8,.,few,TRBJ2-1,CASSLAWGGSSYNEQFF,TGTGCCAGCAGCTTAGCGTGGGGGGGCAGCTCCTACAATGAGCAGTTCTTC
TRBV11-2,TRBD2,.,TRBJ2-1,CASSSWPLRTSGFNEQFF,TGTGCCAGCAGCTCCTGGCCCCTACGGACTAGCGGATTCAATGAGCAGTTCTTC
TRBV28,TRBD1,.,TRBJ1-5,CASSLLDRANQEPQHF,TGTGCCAGCAGTTTATTGGACAGGGCAAATCAGGAGCCCCAGCATTTT
TRBV19,.,.,TRBJ2-2,CGSSPQDWNTGEQFF,TGTGGCAGTAGTCCCCAGGACTGGAACACCGGGGAGCAGTTTTTT
TRBV27,.,.,TRBJ2-3,CASSLSLDTQYF,TGTGCCAGCAGTTTATCCCTAGATACGCAGTATTTT
TRBV10-3,.,.,TRBJ1-3,CAISVGENTIYF,TGTGCCATCAGTGTCGGGGAGAACACCATATATTTT
TRBV30,TRBD1,once,TRBJ2-7,CAWSKGQGIEQYF,TGTGCCTGGAGTAAGGGACAGGGGATCGAGCAGTACTTC
TRBV29-1,.,once,TRBJ1-1,CSVNRDGTTEAFF,TGCAGCGTCAACAGGGACGGTACCACTGAAGCTTTCTTT